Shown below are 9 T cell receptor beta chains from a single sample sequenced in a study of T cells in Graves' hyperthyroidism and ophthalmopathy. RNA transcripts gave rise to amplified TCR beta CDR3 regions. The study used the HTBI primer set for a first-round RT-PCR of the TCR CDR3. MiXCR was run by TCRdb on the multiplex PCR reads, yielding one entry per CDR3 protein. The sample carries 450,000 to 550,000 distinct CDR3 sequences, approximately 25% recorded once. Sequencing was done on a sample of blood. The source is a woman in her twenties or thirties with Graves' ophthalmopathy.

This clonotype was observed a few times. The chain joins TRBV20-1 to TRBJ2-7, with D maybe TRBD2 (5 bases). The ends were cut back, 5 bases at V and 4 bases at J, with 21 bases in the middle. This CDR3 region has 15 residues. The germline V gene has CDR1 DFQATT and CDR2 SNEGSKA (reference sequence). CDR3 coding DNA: TGCAGTGCTCCAGGATCCCCCCTAGCTCCATACGAGCAGTACTTC. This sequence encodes CSAPGSPLAPYEQYF.

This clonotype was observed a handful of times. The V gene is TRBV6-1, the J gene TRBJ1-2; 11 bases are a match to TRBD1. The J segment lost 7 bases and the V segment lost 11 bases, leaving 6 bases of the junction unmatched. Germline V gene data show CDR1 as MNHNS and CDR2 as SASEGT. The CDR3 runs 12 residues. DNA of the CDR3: TGTGCCGGCGGACAGGGGGCGGGTGGCTACACCTTC. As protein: CAGGQGAGGYTF.

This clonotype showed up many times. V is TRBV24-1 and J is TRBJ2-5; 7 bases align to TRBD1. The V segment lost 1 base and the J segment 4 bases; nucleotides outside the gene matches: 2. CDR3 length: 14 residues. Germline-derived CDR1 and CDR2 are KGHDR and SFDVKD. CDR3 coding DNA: TGTGCCACCAGTGATTTTGCAGGGGGAGAGACCCAGTACTTC. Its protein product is CATSDFAGGETQYF.

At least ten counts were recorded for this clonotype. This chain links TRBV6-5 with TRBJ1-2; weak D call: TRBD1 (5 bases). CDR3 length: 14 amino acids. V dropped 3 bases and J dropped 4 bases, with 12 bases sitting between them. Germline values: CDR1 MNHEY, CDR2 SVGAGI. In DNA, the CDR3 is TGTGCCAGCAGTTATCAGGGAGGAATCTATGGCTACACCTTC. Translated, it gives CASSYQGGIYGYTF.

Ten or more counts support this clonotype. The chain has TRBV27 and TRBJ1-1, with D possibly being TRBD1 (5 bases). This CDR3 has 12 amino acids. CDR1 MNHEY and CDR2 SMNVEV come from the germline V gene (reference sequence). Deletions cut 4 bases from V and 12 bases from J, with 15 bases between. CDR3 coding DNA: TGTGCCAGCAGTTCCACAGGCCTTGTGACTTTCTTT. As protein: CASSSTGLVTFF.

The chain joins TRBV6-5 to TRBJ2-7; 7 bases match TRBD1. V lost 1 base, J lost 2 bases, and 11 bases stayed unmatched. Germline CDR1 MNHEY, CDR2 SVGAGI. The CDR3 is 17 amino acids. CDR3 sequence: CASSYLGDSTHAYEQYF. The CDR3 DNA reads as TGTGCCAGCAGTTACTTGGGGGACAGCACTCACGCCTACGAGCAGTACTTC.

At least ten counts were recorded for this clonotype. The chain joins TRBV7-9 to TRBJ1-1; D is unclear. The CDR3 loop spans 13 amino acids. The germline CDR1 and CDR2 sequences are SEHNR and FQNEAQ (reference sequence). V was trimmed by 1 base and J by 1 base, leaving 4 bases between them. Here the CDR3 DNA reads TGTGCCAGCAGCTTAGTAACGAACACTGAAGCTTTCTTT. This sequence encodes CASSLVTNTEAFF.

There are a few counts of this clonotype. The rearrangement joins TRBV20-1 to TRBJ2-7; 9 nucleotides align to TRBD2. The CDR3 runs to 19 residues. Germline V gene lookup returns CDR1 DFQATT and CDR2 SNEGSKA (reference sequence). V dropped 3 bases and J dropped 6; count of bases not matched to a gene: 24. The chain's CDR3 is CSARKRASGTPPSLREQYF. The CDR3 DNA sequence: TGCAGTGCTAGGAAAAGGGCTAGCGGGACCCCCCCCTCCTTACGCGAGCAGTACTTC.

CDR3 bases: TGTGCCAGCAGTGTTGGGGCATCCGAGCAGTACTTC. This translates into CASSVGASEQYF. The chain carries TRBV12-3 or TRBV12-4 and TRBJ2-7; tentative D call: TRBD1 (5 bases). This CDR3 is 12 amino acids long. The V gene lost 5 bases and the J gene lost 6 bases, with 11 bases spanning the gap.